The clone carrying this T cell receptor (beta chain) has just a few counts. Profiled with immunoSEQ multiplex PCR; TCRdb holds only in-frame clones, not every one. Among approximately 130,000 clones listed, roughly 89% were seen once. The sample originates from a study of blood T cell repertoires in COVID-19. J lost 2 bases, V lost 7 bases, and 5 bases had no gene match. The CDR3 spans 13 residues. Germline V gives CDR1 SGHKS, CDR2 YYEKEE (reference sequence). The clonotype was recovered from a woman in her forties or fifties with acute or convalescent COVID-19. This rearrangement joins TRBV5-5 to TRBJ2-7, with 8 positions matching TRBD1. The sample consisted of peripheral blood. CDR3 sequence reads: CASAGTGAYEQYF. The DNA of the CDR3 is TGTGCCAGCGCCGGGACAGGAGCCTACGAGCAGTACTTC.